Listed here is a single T cell receptor (beta chain). This sample stems from a study of T cell changes during pregnancy in multiple sclerosis. Produced via immunoSEQ multiplex PCR; TCRdb's table is partial and in-frame only. The repertoire holds about 100,000 clones, with 92% as singletons. Sequenced here: peripheral blood, sampled after pregnancy. This receptor was identified in a female donor with multiple sclerosis, enrolled in a pregnancy study.

The CDR3 DNA sequence: TGCGCCAGCAGTTTTAACAGCGGGAGTTCCTACAATGAGCAGTTCTTC. Protein: CASSFNSGSSYNEQFF. The chain carries TRBV5-1 and TRBJ2-1; 8 bases agree with TRBD2. V was pared by 5 bases and J by 1 base, with 8 bases of the junction left unmatched. Germline loops: CDR1 SGHRS, CDR2 YFSETQ. There are 16 residues in the CDR3.